One and the same sample provided the 8 T cell receptor beta chains below, sequenced in a study of blood T cell repertoires in COVID-19. Using immunoSEQ multiplex PCR, the repertoire was profiled, and TCRdb retains in-frame clones only, with some absent. The sample lists approximately 32,000 clones, almost 90% occurring once. The source material was peripheral blood. These receptors all come from a woman aged 70-85 years with active COVID-19.

This chain links TRBV28 with TRBJ2-2; D is unresolved. The CDR3 has 15 amino acids. Germline loops: CDR1 MDHEN, CDR2 SYDVKM. V was trimmed by 3 bases and J by 2 bases, leaving 10 bases between them. The CDR3 DNA reads TGTGCCAGCAGTTTCGGTTGGAGAAACACCGGGGAGCTGTTTTTT. Protein product: CASSFGWRNTGELFF.

This chain uses TRBV11-3 with TRBJ2-1; 7 bases fit TRBD2. The germline V gene has CDR1 SGHNT and CDR2 YENEEA. The V and J ends lost 5 bases and 7 bases, in that order; junction bases with no gene match: 5. This CDR3 is built from 13 residues. DNA of the CDR3: TGTGCCAGCAGCGGTGGGACTATGAATGAGCAGTTCTTC. This gives the protein CASSGGTMNEQFF.

This chain connects TRBV19 to TRBJ2-7; 7 bases are shared with TRBD1. The V segment lost 4 bases and the J segment 2 bases; nucleotides outside the gene matches: 11. Germline V gene lookup returns CDR1 LNHDA and CDR2 SQIVND (reference sequence). This CDR3 region has 16 residues. The CDR3 spells CASSTRTGSGTYEQYF. CDR3 nucleotide sequence: TGTGCCAGTAGTACCCGGACAGGCTCGGGAACCTACGAGCAGTACTTC. Full variable domain (outside the CDR3, taken from reference TRBV19 and TRBJ2-7): DGGITQSPKYLFRKEGQNVTLSCEQNLNHDAMYWYRQDPGQGLRLIYYSQIVNDFQKGDIAEGYSVSREKKESFPLTVTSAQKNPTAFYLCASSTRTGSGTYEQYFGPGTRLTVT.

The chain carries TRBV28 and TRBJ1-2; 7 positions match TRBD1. Trimming removed 2 bases from V and 7 bases from J; junction bases left unmatched: 7. The CDR3 has 14 residues. Per germline, CDR1 MDHEN and CDR2 SYDVKM. CDR3 nucleotides: TGTGCCAGCAGTTTACAAGGGGGCGCAGGTGGCTACACCTTC. Translated, it gives CASSLQGGAGGYTF.

This chain connects TRBV10-3 to TRBJ2-1, with TRBD2 matching 8 bases. V shed 4 bases, J shed 5 bases, and the junction held 4 bases outside the gene matches. Germline assignment: CDR1 ENHRY and CDR2 SYGVKD. CDR3 size: 14 residues. The CDR3 DNA is TGTGCCATCAGTGCACCGGGGGGGGACAATGAGCAGTTCTTC. Protein product: CAISAPGGDNEQFF.

The chain uses TRBV2 and TRBJ2-4, with D tentatively TRBD1 (6 bases). CDR1 SNHLY and CDR2 FYNNEI come from the germline V gene. Trimming took 6 bases from V and 2 from J, leaving 14 bases between them. The CDR3 length is 15 residues. The CDR3 DNA follows: TGTGCCAGCAGGGGAACAGGGAGATCCAAAAACATTCAGTACTTC. This codes for CASRGTGRSKNIQYF.

This chain connects TRBV5-1 to TRBJ2-7; TRBD2 matches at 11 bases. The junction had 8 bases not matched to a gene; V was cut back by 0 bases and J by 3 bases. The CDR3 loop spans 17 amino acids. Germline V gene lookup returns CDR1 SGHRS and CDR2 YFSETQ. The CDR3, as DNA: TGCGCCAGCAGCTTGGCGGCTAGCGGGGGGAAAAACTACGAGCAGTACTTC. Encoded protein: CASSLAASGGKNYEQYF.

In nucleotides, the CDR3 is TGCGCCAGCAGCCAAGAGACGGGACAATTCTACGAGCAGTACTTC. This codes for CASSQETGQFYEQYF. V usage is TRBV4-3 and J usage is TRBJ2-7, with D tentatively TRBD1 (6 bases). This CDR3 is built from 15 residues. Germline V gives CDR1 LGHNA, CDR2 YSLEER. Trimming took off 0 bases at V and 3 bases at J, with 12 bases between the two ends.